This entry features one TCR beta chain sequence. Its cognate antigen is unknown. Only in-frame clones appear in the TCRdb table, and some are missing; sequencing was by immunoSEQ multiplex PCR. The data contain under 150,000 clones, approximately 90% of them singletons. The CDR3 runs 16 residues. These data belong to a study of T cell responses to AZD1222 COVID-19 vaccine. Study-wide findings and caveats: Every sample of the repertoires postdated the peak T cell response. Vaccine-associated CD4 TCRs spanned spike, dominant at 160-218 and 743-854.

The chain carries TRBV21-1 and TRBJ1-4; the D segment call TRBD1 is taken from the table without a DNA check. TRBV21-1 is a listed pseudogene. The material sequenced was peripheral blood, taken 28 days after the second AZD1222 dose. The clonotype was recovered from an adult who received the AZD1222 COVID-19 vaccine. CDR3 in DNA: TGTGCCAGCAGCAAAGTTGCGCAGGTTAATAATGAAAAACTGTTTTTT. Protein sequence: CASSKVAQVNNEKLFF.